The rows below give T cell receptor beta chains drawn from one sample of a study of cytomegalovirus exposure and HLA in healthy donors. Method: immunoSEQ multiplex PCR; TCRdb's copy keeps in-frame clones and lacks some. Its listing shows about 58,000 clones. Source material: PBMCs. Receptors were obtained from a woman aged 18-29 years in good health and CMV-seronegative. The CDR3 runs from the conserved cysteine through the conserved F or W. The D gene is left open where the match is weak.

J	D	V	DNA	CDR3
TRBJ1-5	-	TRBV28	TGTGCCAGCAGTTTTCGGGGGGGGTTCCATCAGCCCCAGCATTTT	CASSFRGGFHQPQHF
TRBJ2-5	TRBD2	TRBV7-9	TGTGCCAGCAGCTTTGGACTAGCGGGAGTTAGTTCGGAGACCCAGTACTTC	CASSFGLAGVSSETQYF
TRBJ1-1	TRBD1	TRBV5-1	TGCGCCAGCAGCTTTGGGACAGGATCTATGAACACTGAAGCTTTCTTT	CASSFGTGSMNTEAFF
TRBJ1-4	-	TRBV5-1	TGCGCCAGCAGCCCGGGAGGCAGGGCTTACGAAAAACTGTTTTTT	CASSPGGRAYEKLFF
TRBJ1-4	TRBD1	TRBV30	TGTGCCTGGAGGCATAAGGGGGCGCGGGAAAAACTGTTTTTT	CAWRHKGAREKLFF
TRBJ2-3	-	TRBV20-1	TGCAGTGCCCTTGGCACAGATACGCAGTATTTT	CSALGTDTQYF
TRBJ2-1	TRBD2	TRBV27	TGTGCCAGCAGTTATCCGGGACTAGCGATTAATGAGCAGTTCTTC	CASSYPGLAINEQFF
TRBJ1-1	TRBD1	TRBV18	TGTGCCAGCTCCCCCCAGCAGGGGGCGAACACTGAAGCTTTCTTT	CASSPQQGANTEAFF
TRBJ1-5	-	TRBV19	TGTGCCAGTAGTACACCCGGAGGATGGTGGCATTTT	CASSTPGGWWHF
TRBJ2-7	TRBD2	TRBV30	TGTGCCTGGATGAGCGGGAGTAGCTACGAGCAGTACTTC	CAWMSGSSYEQYF
TRBJ1-6	TRBD1	TRBV6-5	TGTGCCAGCAGTTATTCCCGGGACAGCCCTGTTTTGGCCCTCCACTTT	CASSYSRDSPVLALHF
TRBJ1-6	-	TRBV5-4	TGTGCCAGCAGCTCACCCCAAACGGGGGATTCTAATTCACCCCTCCACTTT	CASSSPQTGDSNSPLHF
TRBJ2-1	-	TRBV7-3	TGTGCCAGCAGCTTATACCCCGACAGTGAGCAGTTCTTC	CASSLYPDSEQFF